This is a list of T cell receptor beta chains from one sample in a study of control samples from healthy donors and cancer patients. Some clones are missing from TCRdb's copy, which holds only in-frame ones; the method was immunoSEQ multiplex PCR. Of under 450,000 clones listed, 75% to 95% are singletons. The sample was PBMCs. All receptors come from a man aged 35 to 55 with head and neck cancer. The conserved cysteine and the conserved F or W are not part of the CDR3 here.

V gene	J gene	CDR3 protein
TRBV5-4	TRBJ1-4	ASTRDLSTNEKLF
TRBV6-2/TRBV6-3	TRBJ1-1	ASSLRGGETAF
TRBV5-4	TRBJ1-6	ASSLKRVDSPLH
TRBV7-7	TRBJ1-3	ASSLGQGTGNTIY
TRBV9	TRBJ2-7	ASSVSGAGGQDEQY
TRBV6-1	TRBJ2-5	ASSWNRGETQY
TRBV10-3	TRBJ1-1	AIGDRVNTEAF
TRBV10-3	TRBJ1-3	AISESPGPGNTIY
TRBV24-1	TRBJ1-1	ATSDGGPNWEAF
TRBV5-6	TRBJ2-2	ASSTGLRTGELF
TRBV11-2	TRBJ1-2	ASSLGAGYGYT
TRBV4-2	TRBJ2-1	ASSYDRWAGNHNEQF
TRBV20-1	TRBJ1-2	SARGGWGYT
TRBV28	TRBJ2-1	ASILDHHDEQF
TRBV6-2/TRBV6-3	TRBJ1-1	ASSYAGGGGEAF
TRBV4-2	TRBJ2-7	ASSQVTGTSDEQY
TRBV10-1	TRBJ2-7	ASSEGLASSYEQY
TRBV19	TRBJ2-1	ASTMRDQGSSSYNEQF
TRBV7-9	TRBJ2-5	ASSLARARETQY
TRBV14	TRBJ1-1	ASSLQGNTEAF
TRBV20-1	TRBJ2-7	RDGRTYEQY
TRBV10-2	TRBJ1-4	ASAPGNIATNEKLF
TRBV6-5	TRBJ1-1	ASSLIQGIDTEAF
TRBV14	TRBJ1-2	ASSPARDYGYT
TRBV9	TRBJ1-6	ASSVYGNSPLH
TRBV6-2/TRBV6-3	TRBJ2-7	ASSPFGGQPYEQY
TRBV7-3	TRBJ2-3	ASSSPYTDSTDTQY
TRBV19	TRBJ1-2	ASLGGTHLDYGYT
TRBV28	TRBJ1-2	ASTLRQDSYGYT
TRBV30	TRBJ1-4	AWSPGQGTKLF
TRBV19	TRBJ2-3	ASKGGALTDTQY